The sequence of this TCR beta chain was determined in a study of blood T cells in healthy people across ages (dated by TCRdb to the mid-2010s). About the investigation overall: In model experiments, template switching captured roughly one uniquely barcoded TCR beta cDNA molecule for every two T cells. For two donors (one aged 18 to 29 and one aged 80 or older), the study analyzed two additional independent replicas of 1 million unique cDNA reads from the same blood draw. Four age groups were formed from the donors: young (average approximately 15 years), middle-aged (just under 40), aged (around 68) and long-lived (82). Age-related changes in TCR beta repertoire diversity were measured in the study by deep sequencing normalized with unique cDNA molecular identifiers. To avoid experimental bias, donors of different ages were randomly spread across the sequencing lanes.

Overall results and qualifications from the work: Since profiling was done on bulk unsorted PBMCs, naive and antigen-experienced compartments could not be conclusively compared. As age increased, observed TCR beta diversity per million T cells dropped in a roughly linear way, and a significant reduction was already evident by age about 36. Compared with the aged group, the long-lived group had more naive CD4+ T cells, fewer expanded clones and increased TCR diversity, a pattern suggesting age selection. A strong correlation was found between observed TCR beta diversity and the percentage of naive T cells measured by flow cytometry. Because the CMV infection status of the donors was unknown, age-related changes in expanded clonotypes may potentially have been confounded. Total diversity estimates from one million sequenced T cells were considered lower bounds and underestimates.

This clonotype appeared many times. This receptor's antigen is unknown. No per-base quality is available; no much larger clone lies one base away. Looking up the germline V gene yields CDR1 MGHRA and CDR2 YSYEKL. Inclusive of the bounding cysteine and phenylalanine, the CDR3 is 15 residues long. Of all the DNA, just the CDR3 is kept, 45 bases in frame from base 1. Trimming accounts for 4 bases at V and 0 bases at J, while the number of junction bases matched to no gene is 6. Library preparation used 5' RACE. The sequencer listed for this sample is Illumina HiSeq 2500. A second PCR of roughly 7 to 11 cycles was performed with a sample-barcoded 5' primer and a J-beta primer mix. A template-switch 5' adaptor carrying 12 random nucleotides introduced a unique molecular identifier onto each TCR beta cDNA molecule. At least 3 million CDR3-containing paired-end reads were obtained from each sample. All of the RNA was converted into first-strand cDNA using the Mint cDNA synthesis kit, with a TRBC-specific oligonucleotide serving as the primer. After uracil-DNA glycosylase treatment, a first 18-cycle PCR used universal primers M1SS and BC2_uni_R on all cDNA. Turning to the authors' computational methods: For normalization, 1 million high-quality reads, each with a distinct molecular identifier, were randomly selected from each sample. Reads sharing molecular identifiers were discarded rather than binned into consensus sequences. MiTCR, set to a Q25 quality threshold and the strictest error-elimination algorithm, was used for CDR3 identification, clonotype clustering and error correction. A nonparametric unseen species model using Euler transformation provided a lower-bound estimate of total TCR beta diversity. The public sequencing data were trimmed at Q25 with fastp and processed into clonotypes with MiXCR by TCRdb, which kept only in-frame beta chains. Duplicate CDR3 protein sequences are folded into a single record with the most common DNA and genes. In this record, the V and J calls reflect TCRdb's handling and not the investigators' own analysis. The sample data list 1.5 million to 2 million distinct CDR3 sequences, and around 35% of these were observed just once. Approximately 10% of the sample is taken by the ten largest.

The roughly 39 donors, aged about 6 to 95 years, were systemically healthy Caucasian individuals from Russia. Each donor gave ten milliliters of peripheral blood, collected into EDTA-treated Vacutainer tubes. Ficoll-Paque density-gradient centrifugation was used to isolate PBMCs, with at least 6.5 million obtained per sample. Total RNA was extracted from PBMCs with Trizol reagent, with at least 6 micrograms obtained per sample. For every donor, flow cytometry on a PBMC aliquot measured the percentage of naive CD45RAhigh/CD27high T cells. Sequencing used blood. The receptor comes from a woman aged 25 to 39 in good health. The V and J genes are TRBV4-1 and TRBJ2-7; TRBD1 aligns with 7 central bases. The sequence in DNA is TGCGCCAGCAGCCCTGGACAGGCTAGCTCCTACGAGCAGTACTTC. Its product reads: CASSPGQASSYEQYF.